The clone carrying this TCR beta chain was counted between two and nine times. The antigen remains unidentified. The CDR3 is made up of 14 amino acids. The germline V gene encodes CDR1 SGHTA and CDR2 FQGNSA. V lost 1 base, J lost 0 bases, and 6 bases lay in between. The sample originates from a study of beta chain features in type 1 diabetes. Study-level findings and limits: TCRB CDR3s from Type 1 diabetes patients were moderately but significantly shorter in all four CD4+ subsets. Patients' naive, central memory and regulatory TCRB repertoires appeared more alike than those of healthy donors.

The entirety of the isolated RNA underwent reverse transcription, so expressed TCRB transcripts were sequenced. Repertoires were generated with immunoSEQ multiplex PCR, while TCRdb's copy carries only in-frame clones and drops some. The repertoire includes 300,000 to 350,000 clones, about a tenth of them detected once, and approximately 1% sits in the top ten. Material for sequencing was central memory CD4+ T cells from blood. This chain links TRBV7-2 with TRBJ1-1; D call uncertain. This sequence originates from a man aged 30-40 years with type 1 diabetes. Written as DNA, the CDR3 is TGTGCCAGCAGCTTAGAACCGGTGAACACTGAAGCTTTCTTT. Translation: CASSLEPVNTEAFF.